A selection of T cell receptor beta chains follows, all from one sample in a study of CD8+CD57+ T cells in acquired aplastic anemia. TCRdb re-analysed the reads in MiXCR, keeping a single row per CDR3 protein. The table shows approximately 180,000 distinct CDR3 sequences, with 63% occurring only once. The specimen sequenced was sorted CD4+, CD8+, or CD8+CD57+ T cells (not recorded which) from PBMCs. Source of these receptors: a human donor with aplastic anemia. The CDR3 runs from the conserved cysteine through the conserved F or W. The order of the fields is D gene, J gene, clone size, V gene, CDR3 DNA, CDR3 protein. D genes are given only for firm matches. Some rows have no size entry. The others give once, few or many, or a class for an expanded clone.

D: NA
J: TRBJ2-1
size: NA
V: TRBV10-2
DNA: TGCGCCAGCACGGTCAGCCCAGAGGGGAGCTCCTACAATGAGCAGTTCTTC
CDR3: CASTVSPEGSSYNEQFF

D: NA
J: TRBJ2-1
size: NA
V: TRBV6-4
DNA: TGTGCCAGCAGTGACTCGCCGGGGAATGAGCAGTTCTTC
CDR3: CASSDSPGNEQFF

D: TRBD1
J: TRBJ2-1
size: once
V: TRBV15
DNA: TGTGCCACCAGCGGAGAGGACAGGGAACCATTCTTC
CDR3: CATSGEDREPFF

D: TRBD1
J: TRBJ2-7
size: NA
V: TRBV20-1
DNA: TGCAGTGCTAGAGACCAAGCCGGACAGGGACCCTACGAGCAGTACTTC
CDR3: CSARDQAGQGPYEQYF

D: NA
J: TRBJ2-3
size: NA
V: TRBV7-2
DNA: TGTGCCAGCAGCTTGACCCCCGGTGGGCGGGGCTCCAGCACAGATACGCAGTATTTT
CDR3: CASSLTPGGRGSSTDTQYF

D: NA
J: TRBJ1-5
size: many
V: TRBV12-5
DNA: TGTGCTAGTGGTTTGCCCGGGACGTTGGATCAGCCCCAGCATTTT
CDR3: CASGLPGTLDQPQHF

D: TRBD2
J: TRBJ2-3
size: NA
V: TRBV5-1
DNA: TGCGCCAGCAGACAAGGGACTAGCGGATACACAGATACGCAGTATTTT
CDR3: CASRQGTSGYTDTQYF

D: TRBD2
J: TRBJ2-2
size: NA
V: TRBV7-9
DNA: TGTGCCAGCACCCCCTCGTCCTCGGGGGGGACCGGGGAGCTGTTTTTT
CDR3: CASTPSSSGGTGELFF

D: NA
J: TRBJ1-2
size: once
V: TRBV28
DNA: TGTGCCAGCAGTCCGCGGACAGTTTTCTATGGCTACACCTTC
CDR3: CASSPRTVFYGYTF

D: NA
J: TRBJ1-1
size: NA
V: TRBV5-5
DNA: TGTGCCAGCAGCTTGGTGGCGACATTGAACACTGAAGCTTTCTTT
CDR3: CASSLVATLNTEAFF

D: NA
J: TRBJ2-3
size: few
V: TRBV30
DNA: TGTGCCTGGAGTGGATGGACTGCTTCTAGCACAGATACGCAGTATTTT
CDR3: CAWSGWTASSTDTQYF

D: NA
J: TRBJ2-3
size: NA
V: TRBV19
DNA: TGTGCCAGTAGTATAGCGGGGGAATCTAATACGCAGTATTTT
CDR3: CASSIAGESNTQYF

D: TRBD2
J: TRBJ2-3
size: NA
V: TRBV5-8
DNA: TGTGCCAGCAGCACTGGACTAGTCACAGATACGCAGTATTTT
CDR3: CASSTGLVTDTQYF

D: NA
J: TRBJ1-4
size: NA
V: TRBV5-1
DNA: TGTGCCAGCAGCTTGGCATCTCGCGGACCTAATGAAAAACTGTTTTTT
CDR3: CASSLASRGPNEKLFF

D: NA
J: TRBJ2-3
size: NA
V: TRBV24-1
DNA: TGTGCCACCAGTGACCACAGGACAGATACGCAGTATTTT
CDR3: CATSDHRTDTQYF

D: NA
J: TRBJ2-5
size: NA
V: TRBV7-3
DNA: TGTGCCAGCAGCCCAAGTTGGCGGGGCCAAGAGACCCAGTACTTC
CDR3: CASSPSWRGQETQYF

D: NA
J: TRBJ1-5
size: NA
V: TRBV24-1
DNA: TGTGCCACCAGTGTAACAGGGAACAATCAGCCCCAGCATTTT
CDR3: CATSVTGNNQPQHF

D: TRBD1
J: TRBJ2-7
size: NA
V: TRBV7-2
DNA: TGTGCCAGCAGCTTAGCAAGGACAGGGATCTACGAGCAGTACTTC
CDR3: CASSLARTGIYEQYF

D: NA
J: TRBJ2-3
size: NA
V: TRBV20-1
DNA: TGCAGTGCCCTTCCCCCGGGGGAAAACACAGATACGCAGTATTTT
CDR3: CSALPPGENTDTQYF

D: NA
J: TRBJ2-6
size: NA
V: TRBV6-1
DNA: TGTGCCAGCAGTGGAGTCAGCTCTGGGGCCAACGTCCTGACTTTC
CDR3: CASSGVSSGANVLTF

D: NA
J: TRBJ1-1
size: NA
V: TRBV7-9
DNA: TGCGCCAGCTCTATCCAGGATAAAGCTTTCTTT
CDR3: CASSIQDKAFF

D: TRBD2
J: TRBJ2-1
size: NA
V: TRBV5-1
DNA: TGCGCCAGCAGCCTAGCGGGAAGGACCTACAATGAGCAGTTCTTC
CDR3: CASSLAGRTYNEQFF

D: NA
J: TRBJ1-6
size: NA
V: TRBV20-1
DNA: TGCAGTGCTAGAGACAGTGGTAATTCACCCCTCCACTTT
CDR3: CSARDSGNSPLHF

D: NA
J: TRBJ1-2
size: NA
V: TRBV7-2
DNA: TGTGCCAGCAGCTTAGTGAGGGAGATCTCGGGCTACACCTTC
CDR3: CASSLVREISGYTF

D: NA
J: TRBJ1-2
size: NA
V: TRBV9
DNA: TGTGCCAGCAGCGTAGGAGGGGATGGCTACACCTTC
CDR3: CASSVGGDGYTF

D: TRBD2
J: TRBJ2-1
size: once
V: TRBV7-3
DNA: TGTGCTAGCAGCCCGACCCCCTTGCGGGGGGGATACAATGAGCAGTTCTTC
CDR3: CASSPTPLRGGYNEQFF

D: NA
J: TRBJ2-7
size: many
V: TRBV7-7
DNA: TGTGCTAGCAGCTTCAACAGGGAGTACGAGCAGTACTTC
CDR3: CASSFNREYEQYF

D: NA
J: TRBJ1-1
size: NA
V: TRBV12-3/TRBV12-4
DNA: TGTGCCAGCAGGCGGACGGTGAACACTGAAGCTTTCTTT
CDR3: CASRRTVNTEAFF

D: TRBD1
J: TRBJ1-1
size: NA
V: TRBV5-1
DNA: TGCGCCAGCAGCACGACAGGGGTACGGAACACTGAAGCTTTCTTT
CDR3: CASSTTGVRNTEAFF

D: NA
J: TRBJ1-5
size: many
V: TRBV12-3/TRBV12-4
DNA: TGTGCCAGCAGTTTAGAGGGACATAGCAATCAGCCCCAGCATTTT
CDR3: CASSLEGHSNQPQHF

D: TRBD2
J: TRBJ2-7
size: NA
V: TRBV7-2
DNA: TGTGCCAGCAGCTTAACTAGCGGTCTCTACGAGCAGTACTTC
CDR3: CASSLTSGLYEQYF

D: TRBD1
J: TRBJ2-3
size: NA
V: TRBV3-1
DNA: TGTGCCAGCAGCCACCAGGGGGTAGTCGGCACAGATACGCAGTATTTT
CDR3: CASSHQGVVGTDTQYF

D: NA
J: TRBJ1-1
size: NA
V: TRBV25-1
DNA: TGTGCCAGCATGGACAGCCCCATGAACACTGAAGCTTTCTTT
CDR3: CASMDSPMNTEAFF

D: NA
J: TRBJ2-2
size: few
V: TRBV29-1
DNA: TGCAGCGTTAACACAGGGCCCGGGGAGCTGTTTTTT
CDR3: CSVNTGPGELFF

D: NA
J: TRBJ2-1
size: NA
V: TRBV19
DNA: TGTGCCAGTAGTATAGCTAATGAGCAGTTCTTC
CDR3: CASSIANEQFF

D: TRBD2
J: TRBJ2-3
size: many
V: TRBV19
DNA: TGTGCCAGTAGTCCCTGGACTAGCGGGGGGGTTAGCACAGATACGCAGTATTTT
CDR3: CASSPWTSGGVSTDTQYF

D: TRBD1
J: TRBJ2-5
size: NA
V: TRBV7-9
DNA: TGTGCCAGCAGTTGGACAGGGGGCAGGGAGACCCAGTACTTC
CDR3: CASSWTGGRETQYF

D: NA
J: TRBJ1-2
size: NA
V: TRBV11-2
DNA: TGTGCCAGCAGCTTAGGGTATCGACCGGACTATGGCTACACCTTC
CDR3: CASSLGYRPDYGYTF

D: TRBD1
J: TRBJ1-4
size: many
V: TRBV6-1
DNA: TGTGCCAGCGGGGGACAGGGCAATGAAAAACTGTTTTTT
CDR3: CASGGQGNEKLFF

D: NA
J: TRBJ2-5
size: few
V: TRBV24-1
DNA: TGTGCCACCAGTCCATTTGCAGCCCCAGGTGTGGAGACCCAGTACTTC
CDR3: CATSPFAAPGVETQYF

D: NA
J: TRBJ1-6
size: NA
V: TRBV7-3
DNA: TGTGCCAGCAGCTTAGTGGGGACCAATAATTCACCCCTCCACTTT
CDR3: CASSLVGTNNSPLHF

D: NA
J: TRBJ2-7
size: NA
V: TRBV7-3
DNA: TGTGCCAGCAGCTTACATGGGGGCTACGAGCAGTACTTC
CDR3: CASSLHGGYEQYF

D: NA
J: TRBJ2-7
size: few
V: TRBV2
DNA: TGTGCCAGCAGTCCCTCTAGGGACACGCGCTCCTACGAGCAGTACTTC
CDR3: CASSPSRDTRSYEQYF

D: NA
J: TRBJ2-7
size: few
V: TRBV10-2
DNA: TGCGCCAGCAGTGACCGGAAAAAACTCTACGAGCAGTACTTC
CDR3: CASSDRKKLYEQYF

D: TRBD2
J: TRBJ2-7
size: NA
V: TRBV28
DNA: TGTGCCAGCAGTCCCGCGGGACTAGGGTTAATCTACGAGCAGTACTTC
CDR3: CASSPAGLGLIYEQYF

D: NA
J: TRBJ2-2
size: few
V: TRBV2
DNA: TGTGCCAGCACCCCGACGGGAACCGGGGAGCTGTTTTTT
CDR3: CASTPTGTGELFF

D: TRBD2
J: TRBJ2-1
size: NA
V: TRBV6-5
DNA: TGTGCCAGCAGTTACTCGGGCGGGGGGGCGATCTACAATGAGCAGTTCTTC
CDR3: CASSYSGGGAIYNEQFF

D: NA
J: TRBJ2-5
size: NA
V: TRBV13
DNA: TGTGCCAGCAGCTTAGGCCTTAGGGGGAGCCAAGAGACCCAGTACTTC
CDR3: CASSLGLRGSQETQYF

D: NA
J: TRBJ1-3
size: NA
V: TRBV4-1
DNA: TGCGCCAGCAGCCAAGGGGGGCCTCCTGGACTCCCCTCTGGAAACACCATATATTTT
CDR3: CASSQGGPPGLPSGNTIYF

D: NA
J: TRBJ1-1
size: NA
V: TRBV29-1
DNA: TGCAGCGTTATAAGTCGGGGGGAACTGAACACTGAAGCTTTCTTT
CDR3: CSVISRGELNTEAFF

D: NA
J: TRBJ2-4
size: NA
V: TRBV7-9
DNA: TGTGCCAGCAGCTATGGGGCAGAAAACATTCAGTACTTC
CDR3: CASSYGAENIQYF

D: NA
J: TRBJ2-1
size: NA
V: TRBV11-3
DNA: TGTGCCACCAGTTCCGCCCAGGCTAGCTCCTACAATGAGCAGTTCTTC
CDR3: CATSSAQASSYNEQFF

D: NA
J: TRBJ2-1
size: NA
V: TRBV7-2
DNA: TGTGCCAGCAGCTTAGTTACGGGAGACTACAATGAGCAGTTCTTC
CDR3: CASSLVTGDYNEQFF